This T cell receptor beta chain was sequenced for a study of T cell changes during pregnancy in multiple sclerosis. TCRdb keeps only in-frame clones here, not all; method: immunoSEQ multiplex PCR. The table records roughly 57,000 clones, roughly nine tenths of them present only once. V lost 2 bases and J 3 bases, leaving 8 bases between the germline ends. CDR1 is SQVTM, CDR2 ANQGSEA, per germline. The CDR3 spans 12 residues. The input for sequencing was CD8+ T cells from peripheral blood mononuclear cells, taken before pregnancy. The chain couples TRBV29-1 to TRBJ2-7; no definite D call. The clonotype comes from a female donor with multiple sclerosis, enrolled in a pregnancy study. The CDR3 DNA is TGCAGCGTTGAACAGGATCGCTACGAGCAGTACTTC. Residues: CSVEQDRYEQYF.